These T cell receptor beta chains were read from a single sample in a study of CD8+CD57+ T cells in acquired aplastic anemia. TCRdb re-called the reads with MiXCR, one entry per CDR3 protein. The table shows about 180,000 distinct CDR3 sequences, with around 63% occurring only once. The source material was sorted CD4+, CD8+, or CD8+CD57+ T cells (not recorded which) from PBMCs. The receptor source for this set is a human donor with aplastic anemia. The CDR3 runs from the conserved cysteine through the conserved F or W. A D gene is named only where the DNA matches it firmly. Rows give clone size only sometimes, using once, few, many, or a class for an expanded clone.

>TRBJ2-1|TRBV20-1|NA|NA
TGCAGTTTATCGGGGGGCCCTTCCTACAATGAGCAGTTCTTC
CSLSGGPSYNEQFF
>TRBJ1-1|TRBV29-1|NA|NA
TGCAGCGTTGACAGGGGCGCTGAAGCTTTCTTT
CSVDRGAEAFF
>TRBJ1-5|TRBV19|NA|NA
TGTGCCAGTAGTATAGATGAGGCTCAGCCCCAGCATTTT
CASSIDEAQPQHF
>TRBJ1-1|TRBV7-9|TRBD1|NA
TGTGCCAGCAGCGTGACAGGGCAAGCTTTCTTT
CASSVTGQAFF
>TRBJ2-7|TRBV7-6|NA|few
TGTGCCAGCAGCTTAGGGCCAGTACTCTACGAGCAGTACTTC
CASSLGPVLYEQYF
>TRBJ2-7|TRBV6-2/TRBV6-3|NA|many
TGTGCCAGCAGCTCTGACAGGGAGGTAGGCGAGCAGTACTTC
CASSSDREVGEQYF
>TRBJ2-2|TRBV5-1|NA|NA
TGCGCCAGCAGCTTGGAACAGGGGGGGTCCGGGGAGCTGTTTTTT
CASSLEQGGSGELFF
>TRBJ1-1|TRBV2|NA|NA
TGTGCCAGCAGTTTGGTAGGGATGAACACTGAAGCTTTCTTT
CASSLVGMNTEAFF
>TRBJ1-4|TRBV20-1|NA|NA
TGCAGTGCTCAGCAGGAGGCGGAGGAAAAACTGTTTTTT
CSAQQEAEEKLFF
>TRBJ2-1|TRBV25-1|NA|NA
TGTGCCAGCAGGGACAGAGCCTACAATGAGCAGTTCTTC
CASRDRAYNEQFF
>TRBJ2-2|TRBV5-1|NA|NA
TGCGCCAGCAGCTTGGCGGGAACCACCGGGGAGCTGTTTTTT
CASSLAGTTGELFF
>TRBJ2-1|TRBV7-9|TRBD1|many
TGTGCCAGCAGCTCGACAGGGACAATGGACAATGAGCAGTTCTTC
CASSSTGTMDNEQFF
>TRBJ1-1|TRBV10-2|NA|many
TGCGCCACCCTGGGGACTGAAGCTTTCTTT
CATLGTEAFF
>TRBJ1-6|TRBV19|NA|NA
TGTGCCAGTACCGATGGGTACAGCTATTCACCCCTCCACTTT
CASTDGYSYSPLHF
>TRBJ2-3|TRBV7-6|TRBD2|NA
TGTGCCAGCAGCTTAACGGCTAGCGGGAGTAGGGCAGATACGCAGTATTTT
CASSLTASGSRADTQYF
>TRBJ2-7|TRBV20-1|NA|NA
TGCAGTGCTCAGAACATCAGACAGGTAGTACGGGAGCAGTACTTC
CSAQNIRQVVREQYF
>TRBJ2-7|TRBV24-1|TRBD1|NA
TGTGCCACCAGTGATCCCTCCAGGACAGGGACCGCCTACGAGCAGTACTTC
CATSDPSRTGTAYEQYF
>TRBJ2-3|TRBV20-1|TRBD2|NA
TGCAGTGCTAGTTACCTAGCGGGGGATACGCAGTATTTT
CSASYLAGDTQYF
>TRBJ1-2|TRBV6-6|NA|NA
TGTGCCAGCAGCCACACAGACGGGGTCCGCTATGGCTACACCTTC
CASSHTDGVRYGYTF
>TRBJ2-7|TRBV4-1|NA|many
TGCGCCAGCAGCCAGGGGGAGGGGGCGGGGTACGAGCAGTACTTC
CASSQGEGAGYEQYF
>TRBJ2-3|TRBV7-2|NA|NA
TGTGCCAGCAGATTAGGACTCGGCACAGATACGCAGTATTTT
CASRLGLGTDTQYF
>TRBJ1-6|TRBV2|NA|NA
TGTGCCAGCAGTGAAAGAGGGCGTAATTCACCCCTCCACTTT
CASSERGRNSPLHF
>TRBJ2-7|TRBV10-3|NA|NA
TGTGCCATCAGTGATCATGGGGAGATTTCCTACGAGCAGTACTTC
CAISDHGEISYEQYF
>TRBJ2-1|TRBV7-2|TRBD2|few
TGTGCCAGCAGCTACCGGACTAGCGGTAACAATGAGCAGTTCTTC
CASSYRTSGNNEQFF
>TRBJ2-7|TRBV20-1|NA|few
TGCAGTGCTAGTAGGACGGGAGCCTACGAGCAGTACTTC
CSASRTGAYEQYF
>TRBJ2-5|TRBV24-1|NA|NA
TGTGCCACCAGTGATTTTGAGGGGAACCAAGAGACCCAGTACTTC
CATSDFEGNQETQYF
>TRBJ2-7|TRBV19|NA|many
TGTGCCAGTAGTCCCGGCGGGGCGGAGGAGCAGTACTTC
CASSPGGAEEQYF
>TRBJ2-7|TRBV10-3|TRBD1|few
TGTGCCATCAGTGAGCCAAGGGGGCCTGACTCCTACGAGCAGTACTTC
CAISEPRGPDSYEQYF